A single sample gave rise to the 22 T cell receptor beta chains below, sequenced in a study of control samples from healthy donors and cancer patients. Produced via immunoSEQ multiplex PCR; TCRdb's table is partial and in-frame only. The sample lists more than 85,000 clones; around 85% were seen once. What was sequenced was PBMCs. Receptor source: a man aged 65 to 79 with lung cancer.

This CDR3 reads CATSSFAGAGNTIYF. The CDR3 DNA reads TGTGCCACCAGCTCCTTTGCGGGGGCTGGAAACACCATATATTTT. V gene TRBV15 combines with J gene TRBJ1-3, with D perhaps matching TRBD1 (5 bases). The CDR3 spans 15 residues. CDR1 is LNHNV, CDR2 YYDKDF, per germline (reference sequence). The germline V and J ends were trimmed by 5 bases and 2 bases, with 13 bases remaining between them.

The chain combines TRBV10-3 with TRBJ1-5, with 9 bases lining up with TRBD1. The J segment lost 5 bases and the V segment lost 10 bases, leaving 6 bases of the junction unmatched. CDR3 length: 13 residues. Germline values: CDR1 ENHRY, CDR2 SYGVKD. The CDR3 nucleotides are TGTGCCACGGGACAGGGTTTCGATCAGCCCCAGCATTTT. It codes for CATGQGFDQPQHF.

V and J are TRBV20-1 and TRBJ2-7, with a weak D call TRBD2 (6 bases). The CDR3 totals 11 residues. Trimming left V 5 bases short and J 6 bases short, with 11 bases between. Germline-derived CDR1 and CDR2 are DFQATT and SNEGSKA (reference sequence). The CDR3 DNA reads as TGCAGTGCTGCTAGACTAGGCGAGCAGTACTTC. This codes for CSAARLGEQYF.

This clone was detected once. The rearrangement links TRBV15 to TRBJ1-1, with unresolved D. V lost 2 bases and J lost 5, with 18 bases in between. The germline V gene has CDR1 LNHNV and CDR2 YYDKDF (reference sequence). The CDR3 spans 16 residues. Here the CDR3 reads CATSRHLQVPRTEAFF. CDR3 in DNA: TGTGCCACCAGCAGACATCTCCAGGTACCTCGGACTGAAGCTTTCTTT.

This clone has only a few counts. V is TRBV5-1 and J is TRBJ2-7, with 9 bases that match TRBD1. The CDR3 consists of 17 residues. V was pared by 0 bases and J by 4 bases, with 11 bases of the junction left unmatched. Germline V gene lookup returns CDR1 SGHRS and CDR2 YFSETQ. The CDR3 DNA reads as TGCGCCAGCAGCTTGGAGAGTGGAGGGACAGGGTTATACGAGCAGTACTTC. Translating gives CASSLESGGTGLYEQYF.

The V call is TRBV24-1, the J call TRBJ2-1; tentatively, D is TRBD1 or TRBD2 (5 bases each). Germline-derived CDR1 and CDR2 are KGHDR and SFDVKD. The V and J ends lost 7 bases and 4 bases respectively, with 16 bases between them. The CDR3 contains 15 residues. CDR3 sequence (DNA): TGTGCCACCAGAGGGGACCGGGGCGGGTACAATGAGCAGTTCTTC. This encodes CATRGDRGGYNEQFF.

The chain recombines TRBV5-4 with TRBJ1-3; the D is unclear. The CDR3 runs 14 residues. CDR1 is SGHNT, CDR2 YYREEE, per germline (reference sequence). Trimming left V 1 base short and J 2 bases short, with 7 bases between. In DNA form, the CDR3 reads TGTGCCAGCAGCTTGCGGGGAGCTGGAAACACCATATATTTT. Its translation is CASSLRGAGNTIYF.

The chain couples TRBV2 to TRBJ1-6; 9 bases are shared with TRBD1. There are 14 residues in the CDR3. The junction had 5 bases not matched to a gene; V was cut back by 6 bases and J by 8 bases. In germline, CDR1 is SNHLY, CDR2 FYNNEI. The CDR3 protein is CASRRDRVDSPLHF. CDR3 nucleotides: TGTGCCAGCAGGCGGGACAGGGTGGATTCACCCCTCCACTTT.

The chain links TRBV19 to TRBJ1-2; 10 bases align to TRBD1. J lost 7 bases, V lost 7 bases, and 9 bases had no gene match. Germline lookup yields CDR1 LNHDA and CDR2 SQIVND (reference sequence). The CDR3 extends over 14 amino acids. The DNA of the CDR3 is TGTGCCAGTAACCTCGGGACAGGGGAGGTTGGCTACACCTTC. Translated: CASNLGTGEVGYTF.

V and J are TRBV19 and TRBJ1-4; no clear D gene. V was trimmed by 3 bases and J by 5 bases, leaving 1 base between them. The CDR3 loop spans 11 amino acids. Per germline, CDR1 LNHDA and CDR2 SQIVND (reference sequence). CDR3 DNA: TGTGCCAGTAGTATCAATGAAAAACTGTTTTTT. Translation gives CASSINEKLFF.

The genes are TRBV5-5 and TRBJ2-6, with no clear D. CDR1 SGHKS and CDR2 YYEKEE come from the germline V gene (reference sequence). The CDR3 loop spans 17 amino acids. The germline V and J ends were trimmed by 2 bases and 0 bases, with 12 bases remaining between them. CDR3 sequence reads: CASSFIADLSGANVLTF. The CDR3 DNA reads as TGTGCCAGCAGCTTTATTGCAGACCTCTCTGGGGCCAACGTCCTGACTTTC.

The gene calls are TRBV5-6 and TRBJ1-2, with D uncertain. Germline lookup yields CDR1 SGHDT and CDR2 YYEEEE. This CDR3 has 13 residues. V was shortened by 0 bases and J by 2 bases, with 5 bases between the two germline ends. As DNA, the CDR3 is TGTGCCAGCAGCTTGGCGCAGAACTATGGCTACACCTTC. The encoded protein is CASSLAQNYGYTF.

This clone has just a few counts. Additional DNA sequences in this sample encode the identical CDR3. As DNA, the CDR3 is TGTGCCAGCTCACCACTAGCGGGTGCGAACACCGGGGAGCTGTTTTTT. As protein: CASSPLAGANTGELFF. The V and J genes are TRBV18 and TRBJ2-2; 7 nucleotides line up with TRBD2. CDR3 length equals 16 residues. V lost 1 base and J lost 0; bases outside the gene matches: 2. Germline lookup yields CDR1 KGHSH and CDR2 LQKENI.

The rearrangement links TRBV2 to TRBJ2-7, with TRBD1 matching 9 bases. CDR3 length equals 13 residues. Germline V CDR1 and CDR2: SNHLY, FYNNEI. V was clipped by 10 bases and J by 4 bases; unmatched bases: 8. The CDR3 reads CATETGGGYEQYF. The CDR3 DNA reads TGTGCCACCGAGACAGGGGGAGGATACGAGCAGTACTTC.

The chain couples TRBV27 to TRBJ1-1, with D perhaps matching TRBD1 (6 bases). Per germline, CDR1 MNHEY and CDR2 SMNVEV (reference sequence). The CDR3 contains 14 residues. V lost 5 bases, J lost 6 bases, and 16 bases lay in between. DNA of the CDR3: TGTGCCAGCAGTAAGGACAGTTATACTCCTGAAGCTTTCTTT. Translating gives CASSKDSYTPEAFF.

The V call is TRBV5-1, the J call TRBJ2-5; possible D gene TRBD2, 6 bases. This CDR3 has 15 residues. Trimming removed 0 bases from V and 1 base from J, with 10 bases in between. Germline V CDR1 and CDR2: SGHRS, YFSETQ. CDR3 sequence: CASSLVRGIQETQYF. CDR3 DNA: TGCGCCAGCAGCTTGGTGCGCGGGATCCAAGAGACCCAGTACTTC.

V gene TRBV6-5 combines with J gene TRBJ1-2; D unresolved. V lost 7 bases, J lost 0 bases, and 15 bases lay in between. CDR1 is MNHEY, CDR2 SVGAGI, per germline. The CDR3 loop spans 15 amino acids. The CDR3 DNA follows: TGTGCCAGCACCGAAAGAGGACTACCTAACTATGGCTACACCTTC. Protein product: CASTERGLPNYGYTF.

This clone appeared once. The chain recombines TRBV5-8 with TRBJ1-5, with 7 bases fitting TRBD1. CDR3 length: 15 residues. V shed 4 bases and J 1 base; nucleotides not matched to a gene: 5. The germline V gene has CDR1 SGHTS and CDR2 YDEGEE. The CDR3 is CASSLGTASNQPQHF. The CDR3 DNA sequence: TGTGCCAGCAGCCTCGGGACAGCGAGCAATCAGCCCCAGCATTTT.

This clone was seen only once. The chain joins TRBV5-1 to TRBJ2-7; D is possibly TRBD2 (6 bases). The germline V and J ends were trimmed by 2 bases and 0 bases, with 6 bases remaining between them. The CDR3 runs 13 residues. Looked up from germline, CDR1 is SGHRS and CDR2 is YFSETQ. The CDR3 DNA is TGCGCCAGCAGCTTTAGCGGCTCCTACGAGCAGTACTTC. Translating gives CASSFSGSYEQYF.

This sequence joins TRBV4-3 and TRBJ2-6; TRBD1 agrees at 8 bases. CDR3 length: 18 amino acids. The germline V gene has CDR1 LGHNA and CDR2 YSLEER. With 3 bases clipped from V and 0 bases from J, the junction kept 7 bases outside the gene matches. CDR3: CASSQVWTGSSGANVLTF. The CDR3 nucleotides read TGCGCCAGCAGCCAGGTCTGGACAGGGTCCTCTGGGGCCAACGTCCTGACTTTC.

The chain joins TRBV2 to TRBJ2-1; a weak D match, TRBD2 (5 bases). The germline V and J ends were trimmed by 2 bases and 2 bases, with 16 bases remaining between them. The CDR3 extends over 17 amino acids. Germline values: CDR1 SNHLY, CDR2 FYNNEI. In DNA, the CDR3 is TGTGCCAGCAGTGAAATGAGGGTCGGCGGGCCCTACAATGAGCAGTTCTTC. Amino acids: CASSEMRVGGPYNEQFF.

This clone was detected only once. V gene TRBV28 combines with J gene TRBJ2-1; possible D gene TRBD2, 6 bases. From germline, CDR1 is MDHEN and CDR2 SYDVKM. The V and J ends lost 3 bases and 1 base respectively, with 10 bases between them. The CDR3 sequence is 15 residues long. The CDR3 DNA reads as TGTGCCAGCAGTTTGGGTGGGGGGTCCTACAATGAGCAGTTCTTC. Translated: CASSLGGGSYNEQFF.